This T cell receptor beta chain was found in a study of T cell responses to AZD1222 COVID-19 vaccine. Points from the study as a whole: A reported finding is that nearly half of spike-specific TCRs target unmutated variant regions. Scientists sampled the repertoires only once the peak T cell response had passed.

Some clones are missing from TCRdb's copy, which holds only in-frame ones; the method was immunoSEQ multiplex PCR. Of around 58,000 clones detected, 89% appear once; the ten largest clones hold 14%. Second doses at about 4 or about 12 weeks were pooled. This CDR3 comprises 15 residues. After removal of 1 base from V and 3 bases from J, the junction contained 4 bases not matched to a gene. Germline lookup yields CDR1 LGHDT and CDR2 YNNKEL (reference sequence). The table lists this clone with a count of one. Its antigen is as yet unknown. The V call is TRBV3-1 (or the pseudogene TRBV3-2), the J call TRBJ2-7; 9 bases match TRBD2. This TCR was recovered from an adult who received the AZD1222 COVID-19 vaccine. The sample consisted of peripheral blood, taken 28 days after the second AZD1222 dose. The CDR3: CASSQGPSGNYEQYF. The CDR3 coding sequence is TGTGCCAGCAGCCAAGGGCCTAGCGGGAACTACGAGCAGTACTTC.